This T cell receptor beta chain derives from a study of blood T cells in healthy people across ages. Findings and caveats of the study: Reliance upon unsorted PBMCs precluded definitive naive versus antigen-experienced comparison.

PCR was performed a second time for roughly 7 to 11 cycles using a sample-barcoded 5' primer and a J-beta primer mix. TCRdb re-called the 5' RACE reads through MiXCR, storing one row per CDR3 protein. The sample contains just over 800,000 distinct CDR3 sequences, roughly 60% of which appear only once. Concerning this clonotype itself: As yet, its antigen is unknown.

Germline CDR1 MDHEN, CDR2 SYDVKM. The CDR3 runs 14 residues. Deletions cut 5 bases from V and 2 bases from J, with 9 bases between. V is TRBV28 and J is TRBJ2-2; D may be TRBD1 (6 bases). The receptor comes from a man aged 25-40 years in good health. Sequencing was done on a sample of blood. CDR3 amino acids: CASSTDRNTGELFF. CDR3 DNA: TGTGCCAGCAGTACGGACAGAAACACCGGGGAGCTGTTTTTT.